The clone carrying this T cell receptor (beta chain) was recorded many times. Its antigen is unidentified. This record belongs to a study of blood T cells in healthy people across ages. For the second PCR, which ran for roughly 6 to 11 cycles, a sample-barcoded 5' primer and a J-beta primer mix were used. The authors tagged each cDNA molecule using a template-switch adaptor with 12 random nucleotides. One entry per CDR3 protein results from TCRdb running MiXCR on the 5' RACE reads. Here the sample spans under 2,000,000 distinct CDR3 sequences, around half being singletons. General study findings and limits: The long-lived group displayed more naive CD4+ cells, plus higher diversity, than the aged donors did.

V lost 9 bases to trimming and J lost 4 bases; unmatched junction nucleotides: 8. The germline CDR1 and CDR2 sequences are ENHRY and SYGVKD. The CDR3 contains 13 residues. This sequence was found in a woman aged 40 to 50 in good health. The chain carries TRBV10-3 and TRBJ2-5, with 7 bases fitting TRBD2. The sample consisted of blood. CDR3 bases: TGTGCCATGGGAAGCGGGGTTGGAGAGACCCAGTACTTC. Translation gives CAMGSGVGETQYF.